This T cell receptor (beta chain) stems from a study of T cells in Graves' hyperthyroidism and ophthalmopathy. Template material for amplifying TCR beta CDR3 regions consisted of RNA transcripts. TCR CDR3 underwent first-round RT-PCR with the HTBI primer set. TCRdb reprocessed the multiplex PCR reads via MiXCR and lists one record per CDR3 protein. The profile shows about 840,000 distinct CDR3 sequences, roughly 37% of them singletons. This clonotype was observed a handful of times. The junction departs from germline at one end; a sequencing error may be responsible. The clonotype originates from a man between 18 and 29 years old with Graves' hyperthyroidism. Specimen: blood.

The CDR3 bases are TGTGCCAGCAGTTACACGGGACAGTATAGCAATCAGCCCCAGCATTTT. This encodes CASSYTGQYSNQPQHF. V and J are TRBV10-3 and TRBJ1-5, with TRBD1 matching over 7 bases. The CDR3 has 16 amino acids. CDR1 and CDR2 from the germline V gene are ENHRY and SYGVKD.